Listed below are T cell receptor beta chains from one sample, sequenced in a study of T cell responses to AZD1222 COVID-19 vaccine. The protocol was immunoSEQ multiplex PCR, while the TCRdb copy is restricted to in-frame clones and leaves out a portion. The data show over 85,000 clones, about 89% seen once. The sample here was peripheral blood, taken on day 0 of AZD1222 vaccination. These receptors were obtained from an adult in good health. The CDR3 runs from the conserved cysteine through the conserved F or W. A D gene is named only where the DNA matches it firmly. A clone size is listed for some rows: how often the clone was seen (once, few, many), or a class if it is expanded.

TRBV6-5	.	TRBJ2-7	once	CASRQFSVGGRQYF	TGTGCCAGCAGGCAGTTCTCTGTGGGGGGAAGGCAGTACTTC
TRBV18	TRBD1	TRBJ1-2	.	CASSGTGGDGYTF	TGTGCCAGCTCCGGGACAGGGGGTGATGGCTACACCTTC
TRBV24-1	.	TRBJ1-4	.	CATSDPDRSGEKLFF	TGTGCCACCAGTGATCCAGACAGGTCAGGCGAAAAACTGTTTTTT
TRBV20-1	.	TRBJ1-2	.	CSASVGAHGYTF	TGCAGTGCTAGTGTAGGGGCCCATGGCTACACCTTC
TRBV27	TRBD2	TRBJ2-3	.	CASSHGLAGGNTQYF	TGTGCCAGCAGTCATGGACTAGCGGGGGGCAATACGCAGTATTTT
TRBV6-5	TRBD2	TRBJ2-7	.	CASTVSGGSPYEQYF	TGTGCCAGCACTGTCTCTGGCGGGAGCCCCTACGAGCAGTACTTC
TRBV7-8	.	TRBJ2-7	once	CASTMLDPTEQYF	TGTGCCAGCACCATGCTAGACCCCACCGAGCAGTACTTC
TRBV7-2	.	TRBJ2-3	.	CASSPQTGVTQYF	TGTGCCAGCAGCCCCCAGACGGGGGTTACGCAGTATTTT
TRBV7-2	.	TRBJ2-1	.	CASSTPWGLTSSSYNEQFF	TGTGCCAGCAGCACACCTTGGGGACTTACCTCAAGCTCCTACAATGAGCAGTTCTTC
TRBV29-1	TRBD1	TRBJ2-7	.	CSAITGQGFYEQYF	TGCAGCGCTATAACGGGACAGGGGTTTTACGAGCAGTACTTC
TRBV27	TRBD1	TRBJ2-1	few	CASSLYPTGGWSGEQFF	TGTGCCAGCAGTCTTTACCCCACAGGGGGGTGGTCGGGTGAGCAGTTCTTC
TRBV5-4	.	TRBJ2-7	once	CASSVRDHWGHEQYF	TGTGCCAGCAGCGTCCGGGACCACTGGGGACACGAGCAGTACTTC
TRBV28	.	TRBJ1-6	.	CASSPLTPRLPHF	TGTGCCAGCAGTCCCCTAACCCCGAGGTTGCCCCACTTT
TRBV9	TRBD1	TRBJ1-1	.	CASSVTGSNTEAFF	TGTGCCAGCAGCGTGACAGGGAGTAACACTGAAGCTTTCTTT
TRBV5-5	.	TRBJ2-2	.	CASSLRPQGMAGELFF	TGTGCCAGCAGCTTGAGGCCGCAGGGGATGGCCGGGGAGCTGTTTTTT
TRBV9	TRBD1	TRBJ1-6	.	CASSSQGGVNSPLHF	TGTGCCAGCAGCTCCCAGGGGGGGGTGAATTCACCCCTCCACTTT
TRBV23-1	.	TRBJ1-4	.	CASSHPPRTASTNEKLFF	TGCGCCAGCAGTCACCCTCCCCGGACAGCCTCAACTAATGAAAAACTGTTTTTT
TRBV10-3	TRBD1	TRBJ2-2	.	CAISSGQGGTGELFF	TGTGCCATCAGTTCGGGACAGGGTGGCACCGGGGAGCTGTTTTTT
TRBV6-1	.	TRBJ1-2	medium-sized	CASSEGGDDYGYTF	TGTGCCAGCAGTGAAGGCGGGGATGACTATGGCTACACCTTC
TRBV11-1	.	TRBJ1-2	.	CASSLDRTADGYTF	TGTGCCAGCAGCTTAGATCGGACTGCCGATGGCTACACCTTC
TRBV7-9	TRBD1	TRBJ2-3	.	CASSLGLDRGPDTQYF	TGTGCCAGCAGCTTGGGATTGGACAGGGGCCCAGATACGCAGTATTTT
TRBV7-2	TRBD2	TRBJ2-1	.	CASSLPGTSGSAAYNEQFF	TGTGCCAGCAGCTTACCCGGGACTAGCGGGAGTGCGGCCTACAATGAGCAGTTCTTC
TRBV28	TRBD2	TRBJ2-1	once	CASSPPRAGGFNEQFF	TGTGCCAGCAGTCCCCCCAGGGCGGGGGGTTTTAATGAGCAGTTCTTC
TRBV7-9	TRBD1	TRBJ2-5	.	CASSLGQGARTQYF	TGTGCCAGCAGCCTGGGACAGGGTGCTCGGACCCAGTACTTC
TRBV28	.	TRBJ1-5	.	CASTGGNQPQHF	TGTGCCAGCACAGGAGGGAATCAGCCCCAGCATTTT
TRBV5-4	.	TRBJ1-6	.	CASSPDSFGDSPLHF	TGTGCCAGCAGCCCGGACAGTTTTGGAGATTCACCCCTCCACTTT
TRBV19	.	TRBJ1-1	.	CASFTEAFF	TGTGCCAGTTTTACTGAAGCTTTCTTT
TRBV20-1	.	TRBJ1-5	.	CSASGSGDQPQHF	TGCAGTGCTAGTGGGTCAGGGGATCAGCCCCAGCATTTT
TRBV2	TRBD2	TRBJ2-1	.	CASSERDYILHNEQFF	TGTGCCAGCAGCGAACGGGACTACATACTTCACAATGAGCAGTTCTTC
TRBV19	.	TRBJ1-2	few	CASTPNPKRGTNYGYTF	TGTGCCAGTACCCCTAATCCCAAACGGGGGACGAACTATGGCTACACCTTC
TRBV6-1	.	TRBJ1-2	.	CASSEMGYGYTF	TGTGCCAGCAGTGAAATGGGCTATGGCTACACCTTC
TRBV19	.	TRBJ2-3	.	CASSIRQGGSTDTQYF	TGTGCCAGTAGTATTCGCCAGGGGGGTAGCACAGATACGCAGTATTTT
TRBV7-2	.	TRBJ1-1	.	CASSSFGGGITEAFF	TGTGCCAGCAGCTCCTTTGGGGGGGGGATCACTGAAGCTTTCTTT
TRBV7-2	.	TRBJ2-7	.	CASSANRQGGHYEQYF	TGTGCCAGCAGCGCGAACAGACAGGGAGGGCACTACGAGCAGTACTTC
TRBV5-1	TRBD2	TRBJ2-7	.	CASSLAGSSYEQYF	TGCGCCAGCAGTTTAGCGGGGAGTTCCTACGAGCAGTACTTC
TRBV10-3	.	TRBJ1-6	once	CAIGQDYNSPLHF	TGTGCCATCGGACAAGATTATAATTCACCCCTCCACTTT
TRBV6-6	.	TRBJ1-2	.	CASSPQQGDGYTF	TGTGCCAGCAGTCCCCAGCAGGGTGATGGCTACACCTTC
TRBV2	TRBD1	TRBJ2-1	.	CASRPGTGGYNEQFF	TGTGCCAGCAGGCCCGGGACAGGGGGCTACAATGAGCAGTTCTTC
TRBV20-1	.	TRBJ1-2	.	CSASQVVGLWGHTF	TGCAGTGCTAGTCAGGTCGTGGGGTTGTGGGGCCACACCTTC
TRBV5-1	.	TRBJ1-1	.	CASSPGTDSANTEAFF	TGCGCCAGCAGCCCCGGAACTGACAGTGCGAACACTGAAGCTTTCTTT
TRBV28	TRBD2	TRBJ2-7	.	CASSSPGGRNYEQYF	TGTGCCAGCAGTTCCCCCGGCGGGAGAAACTACGAGCAGTACTTC